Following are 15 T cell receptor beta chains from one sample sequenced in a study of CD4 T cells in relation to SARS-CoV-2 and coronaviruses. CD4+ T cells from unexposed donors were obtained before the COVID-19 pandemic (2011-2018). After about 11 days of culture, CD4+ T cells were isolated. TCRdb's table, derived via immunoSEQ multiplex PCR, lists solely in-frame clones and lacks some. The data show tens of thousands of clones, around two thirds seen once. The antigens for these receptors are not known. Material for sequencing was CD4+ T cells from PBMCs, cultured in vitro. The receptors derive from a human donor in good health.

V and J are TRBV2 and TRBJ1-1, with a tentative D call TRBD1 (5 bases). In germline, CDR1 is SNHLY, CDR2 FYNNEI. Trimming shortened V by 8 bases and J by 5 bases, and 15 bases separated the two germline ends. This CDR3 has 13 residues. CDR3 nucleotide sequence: TGTGCCAGCGGTGGCGGGGGGAAAACTGAAGCTTTCTTT. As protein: CASGGGGKTEAFF.

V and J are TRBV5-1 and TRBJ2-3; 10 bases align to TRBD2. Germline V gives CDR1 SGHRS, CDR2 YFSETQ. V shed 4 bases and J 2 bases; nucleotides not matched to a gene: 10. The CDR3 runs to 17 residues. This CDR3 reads CASSPRPGLAYTDTQYF. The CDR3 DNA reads TGCGCCAGCAGCCCTCGACCGGGACTAGCGTACACAGATACGCAGTATTTT.

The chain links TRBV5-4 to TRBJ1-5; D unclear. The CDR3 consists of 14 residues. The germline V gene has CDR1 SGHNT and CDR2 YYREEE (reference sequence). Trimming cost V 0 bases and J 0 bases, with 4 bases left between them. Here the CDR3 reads CASSLVGSNQPQHF. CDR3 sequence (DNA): TGTGCCAGCAGCTTGGTGGGTAGCAATCAGCCCCAGCATTTT.

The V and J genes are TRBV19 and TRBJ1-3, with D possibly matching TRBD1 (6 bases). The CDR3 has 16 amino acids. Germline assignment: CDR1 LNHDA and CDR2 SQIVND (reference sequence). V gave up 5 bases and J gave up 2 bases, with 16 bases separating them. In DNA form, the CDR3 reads TGTGCCAGTAGTGAGGGGGGGCTGAGGACTGGAAACACCATATATTTT. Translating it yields CASSEGGLRTGNTIYF.

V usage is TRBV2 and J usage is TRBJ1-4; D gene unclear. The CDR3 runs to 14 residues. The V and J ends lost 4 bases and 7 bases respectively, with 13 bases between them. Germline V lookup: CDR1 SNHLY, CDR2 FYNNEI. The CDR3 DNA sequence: TGTGCCAGCAGTGTTGGTTTGGGCGCTGAAAAACTGTTTTTT. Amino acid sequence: CASSVGLGAEKLFF.

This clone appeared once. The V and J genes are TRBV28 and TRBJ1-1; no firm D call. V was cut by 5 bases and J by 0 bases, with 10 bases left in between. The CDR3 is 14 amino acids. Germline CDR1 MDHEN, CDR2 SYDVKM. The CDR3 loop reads CASSGSPMNTEAFF. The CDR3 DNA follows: TGTGCCAGCAGTGGCAGTCCCATGAACACTGAAGCTTTCTTT. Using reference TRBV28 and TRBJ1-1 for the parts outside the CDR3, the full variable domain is DVKVTQSSRYLVKRTGEKVFLECVQDMDHENMFWYRQDPGLGLRLIYFSYDVKMKEKGDIPEGYSVSREKKERFSLILESASTNQTSMYLCASSGSPMNTEAFFGQGTRLTVV.

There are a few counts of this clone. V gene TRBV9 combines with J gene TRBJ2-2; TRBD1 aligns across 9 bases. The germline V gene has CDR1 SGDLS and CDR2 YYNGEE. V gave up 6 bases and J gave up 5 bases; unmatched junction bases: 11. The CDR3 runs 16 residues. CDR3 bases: TGTGCCAGCACGATCGGGACAGGGCTATTAACCGGGGAGCTGTTTTTT. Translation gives CASTIGTGLLTGELFF.

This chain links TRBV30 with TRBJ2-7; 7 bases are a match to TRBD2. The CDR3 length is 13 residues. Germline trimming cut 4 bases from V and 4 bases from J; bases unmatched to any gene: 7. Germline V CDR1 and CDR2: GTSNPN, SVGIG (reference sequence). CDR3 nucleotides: TGTGCCTGGAATACGGGGGGAGTTTACGAGCAGTACTTC. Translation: CAWNTGGVYEQYF.

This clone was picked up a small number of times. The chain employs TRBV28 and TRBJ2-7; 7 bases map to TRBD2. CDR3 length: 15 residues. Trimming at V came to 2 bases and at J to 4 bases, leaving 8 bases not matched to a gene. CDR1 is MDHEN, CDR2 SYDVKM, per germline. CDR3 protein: CASSLAGLAAYEQYF. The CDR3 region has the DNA TGTGCCAGCAGTTTAGCCGGGCTAGCGGCGTACGAGCAGTACTTC.

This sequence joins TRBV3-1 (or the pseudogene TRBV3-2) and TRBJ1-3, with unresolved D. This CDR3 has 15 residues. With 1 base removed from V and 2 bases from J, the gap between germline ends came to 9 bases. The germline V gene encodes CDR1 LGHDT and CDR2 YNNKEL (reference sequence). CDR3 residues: CASSQVLSTGNTIYF. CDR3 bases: TGTGCCAGCAGCCAAGTTCTGAGTACTGGAAACACCATATATTTT.

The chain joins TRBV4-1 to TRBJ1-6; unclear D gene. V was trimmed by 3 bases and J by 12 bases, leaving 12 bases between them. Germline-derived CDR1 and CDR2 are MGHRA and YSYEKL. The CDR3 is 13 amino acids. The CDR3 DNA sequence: TGCGCCAGCAGCCAGGAGACTGCGAGACCCCTCCACTTT. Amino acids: CASSQETARPLHF.

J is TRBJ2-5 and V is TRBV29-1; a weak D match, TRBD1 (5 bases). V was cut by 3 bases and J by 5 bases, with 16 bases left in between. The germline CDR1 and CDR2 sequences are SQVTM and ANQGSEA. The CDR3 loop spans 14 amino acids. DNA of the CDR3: TGCAGCGTTGATGTGGCAGGGTTGCGGGAGACCCAGTACTTC. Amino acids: CSVDVAGLRETQYF.

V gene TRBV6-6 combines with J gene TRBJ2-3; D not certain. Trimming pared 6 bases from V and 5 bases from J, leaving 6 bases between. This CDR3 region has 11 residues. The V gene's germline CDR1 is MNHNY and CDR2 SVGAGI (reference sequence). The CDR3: CASRHIDTQYF. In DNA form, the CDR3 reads TGTGCCAGCAGACACATAGATACGCAGTATTTT.

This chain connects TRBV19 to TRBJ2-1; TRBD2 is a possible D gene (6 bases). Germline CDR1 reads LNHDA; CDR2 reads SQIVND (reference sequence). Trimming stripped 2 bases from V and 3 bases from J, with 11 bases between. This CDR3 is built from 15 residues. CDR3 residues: CASSIWAGYYNEQFF. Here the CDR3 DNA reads TGTGCCAGTAGTATATGGGCGGGGTACTACAATGAGCAGTTCTTC. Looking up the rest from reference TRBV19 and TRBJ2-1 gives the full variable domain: DGGITQSPKYLFRKEGQNVTLSCEQNLNHDAMYWYRQDPGQGLRLIYYSQIVNDFQKGDIAEGYSVSREKKESFPLTVTSAQKNPTAFYLCASSIWAGYYNEQFFGPGTRLTVL.

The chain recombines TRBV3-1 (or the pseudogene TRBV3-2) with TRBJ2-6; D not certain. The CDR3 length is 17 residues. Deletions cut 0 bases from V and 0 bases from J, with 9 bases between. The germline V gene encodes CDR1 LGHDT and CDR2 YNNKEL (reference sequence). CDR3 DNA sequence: TGTGCCAGCAGCCAAGATGTACGGAACTCTGGGGCCAACGTCCTGACTTTC. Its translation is CASSQDVRNSGANVLTF.